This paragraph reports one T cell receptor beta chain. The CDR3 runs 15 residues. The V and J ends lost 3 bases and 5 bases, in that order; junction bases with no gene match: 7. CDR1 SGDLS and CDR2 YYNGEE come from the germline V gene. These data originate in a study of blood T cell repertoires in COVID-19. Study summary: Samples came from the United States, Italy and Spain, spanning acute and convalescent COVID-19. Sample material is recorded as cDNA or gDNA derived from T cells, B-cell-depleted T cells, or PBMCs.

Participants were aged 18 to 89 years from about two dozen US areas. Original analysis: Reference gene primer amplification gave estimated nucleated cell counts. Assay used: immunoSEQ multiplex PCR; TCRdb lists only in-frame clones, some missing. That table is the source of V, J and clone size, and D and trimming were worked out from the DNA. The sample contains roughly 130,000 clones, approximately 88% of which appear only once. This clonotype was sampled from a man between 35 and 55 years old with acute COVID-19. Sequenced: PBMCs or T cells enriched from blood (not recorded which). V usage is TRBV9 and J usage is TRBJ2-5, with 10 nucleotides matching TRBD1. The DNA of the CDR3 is TGTGCCAGCAGCGGACCGGGACAGGGGTGGGAGACCCAGTACTTC. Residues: CASSGPGQGWETQYF.